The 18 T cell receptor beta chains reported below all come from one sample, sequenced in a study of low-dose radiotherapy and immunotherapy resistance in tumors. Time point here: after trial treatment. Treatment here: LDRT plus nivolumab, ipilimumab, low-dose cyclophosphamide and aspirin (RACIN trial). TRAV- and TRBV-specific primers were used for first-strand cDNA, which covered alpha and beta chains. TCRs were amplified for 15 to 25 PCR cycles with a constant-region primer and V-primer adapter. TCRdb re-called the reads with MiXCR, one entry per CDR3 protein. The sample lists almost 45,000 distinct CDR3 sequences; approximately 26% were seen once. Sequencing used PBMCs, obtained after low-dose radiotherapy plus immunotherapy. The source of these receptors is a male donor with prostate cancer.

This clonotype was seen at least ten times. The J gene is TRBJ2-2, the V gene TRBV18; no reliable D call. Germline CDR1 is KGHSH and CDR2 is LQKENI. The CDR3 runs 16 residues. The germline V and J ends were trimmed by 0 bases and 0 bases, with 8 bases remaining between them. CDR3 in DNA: TGTGCCAGCTCACCACCAGCACAAACGAACACCGGGGAGCTGTTTTTT. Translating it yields CASSPPAQTNTGELFF.

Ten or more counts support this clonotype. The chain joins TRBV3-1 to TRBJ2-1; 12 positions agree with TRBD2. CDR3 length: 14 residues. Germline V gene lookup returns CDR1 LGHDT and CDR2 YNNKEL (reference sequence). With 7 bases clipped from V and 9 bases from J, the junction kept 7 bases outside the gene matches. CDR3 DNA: TGTGCCAGCACTCGACTAGCGGGAGAAGGTGAGCAGTTCTTC. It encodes CASTRLAGEGEQFF.

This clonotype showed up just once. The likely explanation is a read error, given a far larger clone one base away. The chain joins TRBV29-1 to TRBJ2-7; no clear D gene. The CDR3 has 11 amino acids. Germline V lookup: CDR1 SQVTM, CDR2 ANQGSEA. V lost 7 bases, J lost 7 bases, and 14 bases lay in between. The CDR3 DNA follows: TGCAGCGGCCTTTACTGGGATGAGCAGTACTTC. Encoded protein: CSGLYWDEQYF.

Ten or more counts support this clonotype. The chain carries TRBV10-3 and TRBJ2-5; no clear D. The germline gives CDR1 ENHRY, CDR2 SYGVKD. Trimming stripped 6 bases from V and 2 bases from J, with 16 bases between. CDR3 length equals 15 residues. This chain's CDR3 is CAIRTPGSEQETQYF. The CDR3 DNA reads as TGTGCCATCAGGACGCCCGGCAGCGAGCAAGAGACCCAGTACTTC.

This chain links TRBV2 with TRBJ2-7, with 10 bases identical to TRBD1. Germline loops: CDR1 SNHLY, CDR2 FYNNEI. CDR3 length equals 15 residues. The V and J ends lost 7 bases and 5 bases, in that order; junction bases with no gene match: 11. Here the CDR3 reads CASISSRDRGHEQYF. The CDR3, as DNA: TGTGCCAGCATCAGTTCCAGGGACAGGGGACACGAGCAGTACTTC.

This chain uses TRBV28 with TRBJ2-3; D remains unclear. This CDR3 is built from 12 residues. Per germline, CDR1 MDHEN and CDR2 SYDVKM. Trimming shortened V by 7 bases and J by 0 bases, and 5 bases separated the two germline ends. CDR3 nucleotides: TGTGCCAGCACGGCTAGCACAGATACGCAGTATTTT. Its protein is CASTASTDTQYF. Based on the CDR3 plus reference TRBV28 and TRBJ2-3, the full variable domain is DVKVTQSSRYLVKRTGEKVFLECVQDMDHENMFWYRQDPGLGLRLIYFSYDVKMKEKGDIPEGYSVSREKKERFSLILESASTNQTSMYLCASTASTDTQYFGPGTRLTVL.

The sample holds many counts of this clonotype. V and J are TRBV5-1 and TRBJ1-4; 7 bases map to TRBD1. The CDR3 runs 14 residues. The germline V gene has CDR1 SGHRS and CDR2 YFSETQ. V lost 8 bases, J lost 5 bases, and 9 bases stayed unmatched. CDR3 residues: CASSSTGSNEKLFF. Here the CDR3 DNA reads TGCGCCAGTTCCTCGACAGGGTCGAATGAAAAACTGTTTTTT.

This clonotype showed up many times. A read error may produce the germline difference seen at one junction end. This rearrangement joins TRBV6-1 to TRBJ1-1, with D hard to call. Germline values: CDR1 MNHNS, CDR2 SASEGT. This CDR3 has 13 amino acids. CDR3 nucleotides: TGCGCCAGCAAGATGCCAGGAGGCACTGAAGCTTTCTTT. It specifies CASKMPGGTEAFF.

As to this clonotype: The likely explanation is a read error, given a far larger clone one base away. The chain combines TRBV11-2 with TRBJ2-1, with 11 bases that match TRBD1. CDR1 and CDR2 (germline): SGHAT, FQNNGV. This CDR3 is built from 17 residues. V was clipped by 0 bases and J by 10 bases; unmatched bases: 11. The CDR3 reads CASSLDGKDRGPYEQFF. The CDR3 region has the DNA TGTGCCAGCAGCTTAGATGGCAAGGACAGGGGGCCGTACGAGCAGTTCTTC.

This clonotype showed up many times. The CDR3 loop reads CSARRGQTSTDTQYF. The CDR3 region has the DNA TGCAGTGCTAGGAGAGGGCAGACTAGCACAGATACGCAGTATTTT. The chain recombines TRBV20-1 with TRBJ2-3; TRBD2 might be the D (5 bases). This CDR3 has 15 amino acids. The germline V gene has CDR1 DFQATT and CDR2 SNEGSKA (reference sequence). V was trimmed by 3 bases and J by 0 bases, leaving 13 bases between them.

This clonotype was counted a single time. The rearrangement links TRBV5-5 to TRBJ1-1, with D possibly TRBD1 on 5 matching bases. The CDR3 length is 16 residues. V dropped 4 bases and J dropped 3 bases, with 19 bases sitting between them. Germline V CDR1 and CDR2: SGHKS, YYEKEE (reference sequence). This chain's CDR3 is CASSQLAGVGYTEAFF. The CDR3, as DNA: TGTGCCAGCAGCCAGCTTGCGGGGGTGGGGTACACTGAAGCTTTCTTT.

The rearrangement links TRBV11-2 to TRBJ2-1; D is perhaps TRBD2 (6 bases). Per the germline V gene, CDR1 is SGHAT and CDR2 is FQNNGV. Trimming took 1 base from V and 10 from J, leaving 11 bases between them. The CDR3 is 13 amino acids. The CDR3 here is CASSLGGGREQFF. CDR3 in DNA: TGTGCCAGCAGCTTAGGGGGAGGCAGAGAGCAGTTCTTC.

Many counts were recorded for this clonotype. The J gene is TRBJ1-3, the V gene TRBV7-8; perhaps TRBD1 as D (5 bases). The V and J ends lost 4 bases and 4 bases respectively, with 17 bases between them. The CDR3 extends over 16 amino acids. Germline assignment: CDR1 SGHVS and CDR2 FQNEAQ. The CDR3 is CASSSSPGSSGNTIYF. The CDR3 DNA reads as TGTGCCAGCAGCTCCTCCCCAGGGAGCTCCGGAAACACCATATATTTT.

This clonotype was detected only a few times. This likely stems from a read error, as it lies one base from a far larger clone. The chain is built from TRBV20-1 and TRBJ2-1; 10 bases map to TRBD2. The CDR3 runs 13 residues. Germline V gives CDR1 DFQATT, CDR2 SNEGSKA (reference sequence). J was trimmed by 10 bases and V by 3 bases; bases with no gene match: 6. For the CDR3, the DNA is TGCAGTGCTAGTAAAGCGGGAGGGGGAGAGCAGTTCTTC. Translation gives CSASKAGGGEQFF.

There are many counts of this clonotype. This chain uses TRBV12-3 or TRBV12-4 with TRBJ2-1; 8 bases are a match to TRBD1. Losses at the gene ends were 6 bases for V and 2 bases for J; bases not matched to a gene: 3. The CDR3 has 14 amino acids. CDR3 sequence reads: CASSPQGAYNEQFF. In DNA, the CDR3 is TGTGCCAGCAGCCCACAGGGGGCCTACAATGAGCAGTTCTTC.

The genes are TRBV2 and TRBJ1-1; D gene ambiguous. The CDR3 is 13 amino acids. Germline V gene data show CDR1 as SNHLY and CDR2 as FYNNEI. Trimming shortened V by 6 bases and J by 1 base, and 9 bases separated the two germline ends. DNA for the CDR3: TGTGCCAGCAGCGGTGGTCCGAACACTGAAGCTTTCTTT. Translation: CASSGGPNTEAFF.

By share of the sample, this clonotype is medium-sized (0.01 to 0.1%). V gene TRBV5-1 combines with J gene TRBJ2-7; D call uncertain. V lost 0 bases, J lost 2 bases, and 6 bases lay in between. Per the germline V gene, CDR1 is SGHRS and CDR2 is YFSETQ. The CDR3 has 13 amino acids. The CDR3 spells CASSLGGTYEQYF. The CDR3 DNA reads TGCGCCAGCAGCTTGGGAGGAACCTACGAGCAGTACTTC.

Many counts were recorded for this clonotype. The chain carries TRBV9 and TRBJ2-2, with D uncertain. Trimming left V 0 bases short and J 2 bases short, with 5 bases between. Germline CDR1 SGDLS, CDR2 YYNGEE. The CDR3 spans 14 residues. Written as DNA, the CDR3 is TGTGCCAGCAGCGTAGGGGTTAACACCGGGGAGCTGTTTTTT. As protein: CASSVGVNTGELFF.